This TCR beta chain was retrieved from a study of CD8 T cells in Susac syndrome. Reverse transcription of 0.5 to 1 ug RNA used random hexamers. TCRdb re-called the immunoSEQ multiplex PCR reads with MiXCR, one entry per CDR3 protein. Of hundreds of thousands of distinct CDR3 sequences listed, almost 85% were seen once; the top ten hold 0.2% to 0.25%. TCR beta sequencing covered blood CD8+ and CD4+ T cells. Germline loops: CDR1 SEHNR, CDR2 FQNEAQ (reference sequence). The ends lost 1 base at V and 5 bases at J; junction bases unmatched: 7. CDR3 size: 16 residues. The TCR originated in a human donor with multiple sclerosis. Sequencing used CD8+ T cells from PBMCs. The V gene is TRBV7-9, the J gene TRBJ2-1; 8 positions match TRBD2. This CDR3 is CASSLVGTSRHNEQFF. In nucleotides, the CDR3 is TGTGCCAGCAGCTTAGTGGGGACTAGTAGGCACAATGAGCAGTTCTTC.